The 10 T cell receptor beta chains below all came from one sample that was sequenced in a study of T cell responses to AZD1222 COVID-19 vaccine. Measured with immunoSEQ multiplex PCR; TCRdb has only the in-frame clones, and not every one. Of over 95,000 clones in the sample, about nine tenths were seen once. Sequenced here: peripheral blood, sampled 28 days after the second AZD1222 dose. All receptors come from an adult who received the AZD1222 COVID-19 vaccine.

The chain has TRBV5-1 and TRBJ2-1; D might be TRBD1 (5 bases). V gave up 2 bases and J gave up 9 bases, with 18 bases separating them. CDR1 and CDR2 from the germline V gene are SGHRS and YFSETQ. This CDR3 is built from 15 residues. The CDR3 DNA is TGCGCCAGCAGCTTTCGCGCAGGGTTTAGAGGTGAGCAGTTCTTC. The encoded protein is CASSFRAGFRGEQFF.

A few counts support this clone. The chain carries TRBV5-5 and TRBJ1-3; D remains unclear. Germline V lookup: CDR1 SGHKS, CDR2 YYEKEE (reference sequence). Trimming left V 7 bases short and J 6 bases short, with 17 bases between. CDR3 length equals 14 residues. The CDR3, as DNA: TGTGCCAGCGCCCCGTCACTGCCAGTAAACACCATATATTTT. It translates to CASAPSLPVNTIYF.

The V and J genes are TRBV4-1 and TRBJ1-2; 8 positions agree with TRBD1. The CDR3 totals 13 residues. V lost 4 bases, J lost 8 bases, and 6 bases stayed unmatched. Germline V gene lookup returns CDR1 MGHRA and CDR2 YSYEKL. The CDR3 nucleotides are TGCGCCAGCAGCCTCCCGGGACAGGTGGGCTACACCTTC. It codes for CASSLPGQVGYTF.

The genes are TRBV4-2 and TRBJ1-2, with D uncertain. CDR1 and CDR2 from the germline V gene are LGHNA and YNFKEQ. V dropped 0 bases and J dropped 13 bases, with 15 bases sitting between them. The CDR3 totals 13 residues. CDR3 sequence (DNA): TGTGCCAGCAGCCAAGAAAAAGGTGTGTCGGCCACCTTC. This gives the protein CASSQEKGVSATF.

The gene calls are TRBV30 and TRBJ2-7, with 11 nucleotides matching TRBD1. Per germline, CDR1 GTSNPN and CDR2 SVGIG (reference sequence). The junction had 8 bases not matched to a gene; V was cut back by 5 bases and J by 2 bases. The length of the CDR3 is 15 residues. The CDR3 region has the DNA TGTGCCTGGTGGGTTCCGGGACAGGGGGCCTACGAGCAGTACTTC. It is translated as CAWWVPGQGAYEQYF.

The chain recombines TRBV3-1 (or the pseudogene TRBV3-2) with TRBJ2-1; D is uncertain. The CDR3 runs to 12 residues. Trimming left V 2 bases short and J 5 bases short, with 4 bases between. Germline V lookup: CDR1 LGHDT, CDR2 YNNKEL (reference sequence). The CDR3 DNA follows: TGTGCCAGCAGCCAAAATGACAATGAGCAGTTCTTC. As protein: CASSQNDNEQFF.

The chain has TRBV7-8 and TRBJ2-1; the D is unclear. The CDR3 length is 13 residues. Trimming removed 5 bases from V and 7 bases from J, with 12 bases in between. Germline V gene data show CDR1 as SGHVS and CDR2 as FQNEAQ. The CDR3 reads CASSTNMGNEQFF. The CDR3 DNA is TGTGCCAGCAGCACAAACATGGGGAATGAGCAGTTCTTC.

The chain carries TRBV6-5 and TRBJ1-5, with TRBD1 matching over 11 bases. The CDR3 length is 15 residues. Germline loops: CDR1 MNHEY, CDR2 SVGAGI. V trimming: 8 bases; J trimming: 7 bases; junction bases outside the gene matches: 10. The CDR3 bases are TGTGCCAGCGGGAACCGGGACAGGGGGAAACAGCCCCAGCATTTT. It encodes CASGNRDRGKQPQHF.

The chain links TRBV30 to TRBJ2-2, with D unresolved. CDR3 length: 16 residues. Germline V gene sequence: CDR1 GTSNPN, CDR2 SVGIG (reference sequence). V lost 0 bases and J 1 base, leaving 12 bases between the germline ends. CDR3 sequence reads: CAWSVPQLRNTGELFF. The CDR3 nucleotides are TGTGCCTGGAGTGTACCACAGTTACGGAACACCGGGGAGCTGTTTTTT.

The chain couples TRBV7-6 to TRBJ2-3; 11 bases match TRBD2. Germline V gives CDR1 SGHVS, CDR2 FNYEAQ. The CDR3 is 17 residues long. With 2 bases clipped from V and 0 bases from J, the junction kept 4 bases outside the gene matches. CDR3 sequence: CASSLTIAGGSTDTQYF. The CDR3, as DNA: TGTGCCAGCAGCTTAACTATAGCGGGAGGGAGCACAGATACGCAGTATTTT.